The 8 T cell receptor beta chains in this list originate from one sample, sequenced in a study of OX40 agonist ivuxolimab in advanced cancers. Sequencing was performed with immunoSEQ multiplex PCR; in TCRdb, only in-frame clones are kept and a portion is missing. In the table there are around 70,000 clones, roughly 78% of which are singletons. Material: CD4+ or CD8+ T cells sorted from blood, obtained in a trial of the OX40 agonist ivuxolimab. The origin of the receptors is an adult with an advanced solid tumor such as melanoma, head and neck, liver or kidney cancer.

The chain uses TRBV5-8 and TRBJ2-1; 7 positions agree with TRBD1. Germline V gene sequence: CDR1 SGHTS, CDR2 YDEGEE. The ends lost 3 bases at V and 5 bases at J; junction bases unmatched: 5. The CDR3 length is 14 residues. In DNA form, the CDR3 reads TGTGCCAGCAGCTCCAGGGGGTCTGACAATGAGCAGTTCTTC. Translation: CASSSRGSDNEQFF. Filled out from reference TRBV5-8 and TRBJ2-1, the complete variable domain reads EAGVTQSPTHLIKTRGQQATLRCSPISGHTSVYWYQQALGLGLQFLLWYDEGEERNRGNFPPRFSGRQFPNYSSELNVNALELEDSALYLCASSSRGSDNEQFFGPGTRLTVL.

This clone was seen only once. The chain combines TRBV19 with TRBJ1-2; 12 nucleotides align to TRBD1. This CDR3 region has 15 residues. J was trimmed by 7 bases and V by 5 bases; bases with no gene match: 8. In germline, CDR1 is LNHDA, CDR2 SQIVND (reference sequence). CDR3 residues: CASSEGQGAPSGYTF. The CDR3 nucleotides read TGTGCCAGTAGTGAGGGACAGGGGGCGCCCTCTGGCTACACCTTC.

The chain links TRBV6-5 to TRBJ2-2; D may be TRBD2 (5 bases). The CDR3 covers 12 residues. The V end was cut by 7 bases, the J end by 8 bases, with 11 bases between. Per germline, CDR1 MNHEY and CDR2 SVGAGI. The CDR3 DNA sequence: TGTGCCAGCAACGAACTAGTAGGGGAGCTGTTTTTT. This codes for CASNELVGELFF.

The CDR3 nucleotides read TGTGCCAGCAGTTTTCGCCTAGCGGGGAATCAGCAGTTCTTC. This codes for CASSFRLAGNQQFF. This sequence joins TRBV28 and TRBJ2-1, with 9 nucleotides matching TRBD2. CDR1 MDHEN and CDR2 SYDVKM come from the germline V gene. The CDR3 spans 14 residues. V gave up 3 bases and J gave up 11 bases; unmatched junction bases: 8.

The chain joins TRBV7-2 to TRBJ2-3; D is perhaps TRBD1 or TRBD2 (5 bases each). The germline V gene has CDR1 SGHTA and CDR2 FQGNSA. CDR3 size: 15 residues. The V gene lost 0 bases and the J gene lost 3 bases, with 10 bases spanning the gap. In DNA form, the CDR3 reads TGTGCCAGCAGCTTAGCCCGGTGGGGGACAGATACGCAGTATTTT. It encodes CASSLARWGTDTQYF.

CDR3 loop: CASSFGGKTNYGYTF. The CDR3 bases are TGCGCCAGCAGCTTCGGAGGCAAAACTAACTATGGCTACACCTTC. The rearrangement links TRBV5-1 to TRBJ1-2; no firm D call. The germline CDR1 and CDR2 sequences are SGHRS and YFSETQ. The CDR3 covers 15 residues. Deletions cut 2 bases from V and 0 bases from J, with 11 bases between.

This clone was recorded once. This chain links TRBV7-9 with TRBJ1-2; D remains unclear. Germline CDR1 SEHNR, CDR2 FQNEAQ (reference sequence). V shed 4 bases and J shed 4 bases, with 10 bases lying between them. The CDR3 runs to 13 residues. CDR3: CASSSPNGYGYTF. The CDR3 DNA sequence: TGTGCCAGCAGCTCCCCAAATGGCTATGGCTACACCTTC.

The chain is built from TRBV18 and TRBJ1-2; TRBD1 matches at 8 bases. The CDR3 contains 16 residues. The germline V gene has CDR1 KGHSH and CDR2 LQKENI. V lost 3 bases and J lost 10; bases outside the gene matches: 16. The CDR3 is CASSPPKTGAGEDYTF. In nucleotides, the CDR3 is TGTGCCAGCTCACCCCCCAAGACAGGGGCGGGTGAGGACTACACCTTC.